The 22 T cell receptor beta chains below come from one sample, sequenced in a study of spatial heterogeneity in lung cancer. No antigens are known for them. Sample time point: sample taken at primary tumor resection. TCRdb re-called the 5' RACE reads with MiXCR, one entry per CDR3 protein. The table has under 5,000 distinct CDR3 sequences, roughly 9.9% seen once. Findings of the study overall: How many expanded intratumoral alpha and beta TCRs were present tracked the tumor mutation count, which was a count of nonsynonymous mutations.

Sequencing used lung tumor tissue, obtained at surgery. The source of these receptors is a male donor with early-stage non-small cell lung cancer.

With respect to this clonotype: The size of this beta chain means little, since it is a stray read in a library made for alpha chains. The CDR3 is CASSLAGAGGSSYNEQFF. As DNA, the CDR3 is TGCGCCAGCAGCTTGGCTGGAGCGGGGGGGAGCTCCTACAATGAGCAGTTCTTC. The rearrangement joins TRBV5-1 to TRBJ2-1, with 10 positions matching TRBD2. This CDR3 is 18 amino acids long. The J segment lost 0 bases and the V segment lost 0 bases, leaving 6 bases of the junction unmatched. Germline V gene sequence: CDR1 SGHRS, CDR2 YFSETQ.

This clonotype is judged medium-sized. This beta chain is an unintended read in a library built for alpha chains; its size means little. The chain recombines TRBV6-5 with TRBJ2-7; perhaps TRBD1 as D (5 bases). CDR1 and CDR2 from the germline V gene are MNHEY and SVGAGI. The CDR3 contains 14 residues. V was clipped by 2 bases and J by 7 bases, with 15 bases between them. As DNA, the CDR3 is TGTGCCAGCAGTTACAACAGGCTACGTGGGGAGCAGTACTTC. It is translated as CASSYNRLRGEQYF.

This clonotype counts as medium-sized. This beta chain appears as a stray read in a library generated for alpha chains; its size is not informative. This chain uses TRBV6-5 with TRBJ2-1; 9 bases are shared with TRBD2. V shed 2 bases, J shed 16 bases, and the junction held 9 bases outside the gene matches. The CDR3 is made up of 13 amino acids. The germline CDR1 and CDR2 sequences are MNHEY and SVGAGI. The CDR3 loop is CASSYLGGLAPFF. Here the CDR3 DNA reads TGTGCCAGCAGTTACCTTGGGGGACTAGCTCCCTTCTTC.

This clonotype occurred many times. A library prepared for alpha chains yielded this beta chain as an off-target read; its size is of little meaning. The chain combines TRBV18 with TRBJ1-1; the D is unclear. The CDR3 runs to 14 residues. CDR1 KGHSH and CDR2 LQKENI come from the germline V gene. The V end was cut by 2 bases, the J end by 0 bases, with 7 bases between. DNA of the CDR3: TGTGCCAGCTCACCAGGACCGATGAACACTGAAGCTTTCTTT. Protein: CASSPGPMNTEAFF.

By proportion, this clonotype is medium-sized. This beta chain is a stray sequence in a library constructed for alpha chains; its clone size is not meaningful. This sequence joins TRBV20-1 and TRBJ2-7; the match to TRBD2 covers 13 bases. V shed 6 bases, J shed 9 bases, and the junction held 5 bases outside the gene matches. Germline V gene sequence: CDR1 DFQATT, CDR2 SNEGSKA (reference sequence). CDR3 length: 12 amino acids. The DNA for the CDR3 is TGCAGTGCCGAACTAGCGGGAGGGCCGCAGTACTTC. Residues: CSAELAGGPQYF.

This clonotype was observed at least ten times. Because the library targeted alpha chains, this beta chain is an off-target read whose size means little. This sequence joins TRBV20-1 and TRBJ2-3; D remains unclear. Germline V gene data show CDR1 as DFQATT and CDR2 as SNEGSKA (reference sequence). The CDR3 contains 15 residues. V gave up 0 bases and J gave up 6 bases, with 16 bases separating them. CDR3 in amino acids: CSARDFGSIGDTQYF. In nucleotides, the CDR3 is TGCAGTGCTAGAGATTTCGGCTCAATCGGGGATACGCAGTATTTT.

This clonotype counts as medium-sized. Because this beta chain is a stray read in a library intended to capture alpha chains, its abundance should not be given much weight. The chain couples TRBV28 to TRBJ2-5, with D possibly matching TRBD2 (7 bases). CDR1 MDHEN and CDR2 SYDVKM come from the germline V gene. There are 22 residues in the CDR3. V gave up 5 bases and J gave up 5 bases, with 39 bases separating them. For the CDR3, the DNA is TGTGCCAGCAGTACCCCTCGGACAGTTGGGACTATCCGACTTCCCCAACGGGAGACCCAGTACTTC. It yields the protein CASSTPRTVGTIRLPQRETQYF.

This clonotype was counted between two and nine times. Since the library was made to target alpha chains, this beta chain is a stray read and its abundance is not meaningful. The chain recombines TRBV20-1 with TRBJ2-1; 14 nucleotides match TRBD2. From germline, CDR1 is DFQATT and CDR2 SNEGSKA (reference sequence). The J segment lost 7 bases and the V segment lost 5 bases, leaving 4 bases of the junction unmatched. The CDR3 runs 14 residues. The CDR3 DNA sequence: TGCAGTGCTCAGGGACTAGCGGGAGTGAATGAGCAGTTCTTC. Protein: CSAQGLAGVNEQFF.

This clonotype was found a few times. This beta chain represents an off-target read in a library built for alpha chains; its size is of limited meaning. This rearrangement joins TRBV10-3 to TRBJ1-5; TRBD1 aligns across 7 bases. This CDR3 is built from 14 residues. V trimming: 10 bases; J trimming: 0 bases; junction bases outside the gene matches: 6. Germline loops: CDR1 ENHRY, CDR2 SYGVKD. For the CDR3, the DNA is TGTGCCAACTCGGACAGGCCTAGCAATCAGCCCCAGCATTTT. Its protein product is CANSDRPSNQPQHF.

By its share, this clonotype is hyperexpanded. This beta chain is an unintended read in a library built for alpha chains; its size means little. CDR3 in DNA: TGCAGTGCTAGACCTCCGGCCCAGGGCAATGAGCAGTTCTTC. Its protein product is CSARPPAQGNEQFF. The gene calls are TRBV20-1 and TRBJ2-1, with a possible D match to TRBD1 (5 bases). CDR1 is DFQATT and CDR2 is SNEGSKA in the germline V gene (reference sequence). Deletions cut 2 bases from V and 6 bases from J, with 14 bases between. There are 14 residues in the CDR3.

By frequency in the sample, this clonotype is medium-sized (0.01 to 0.1%). This beta chain turned up in a library designed for alpha chains; as an off-target read, its abundance says little. This chain links TRBV7-3 with TRBJ1-1, with TRBD1 identical over 7 bases. Germline assignment: CDR1 SGHTA and CDR2 FQGTGA. V lost 5 bases to trimming and J lost 0 bases; unmatched junction nucleotides: 6. This CDR3 is built from 15 residues. The CDR3 nucleotides are TGTGCCAGCAGCCCCAGGGGGGATATGAACACTGAAGCTTTCTTT. Translation gives CASSPRGDMNTEAFF.

Many counts were recorded for this clonotype. This beta chain came through as a stray read in a library set up for alpha chains, and its size says little. The chain carries TRBV18 and TRBJ2-7; 15 nucleotides agree with TRBD2. The CDR3 has 15 amino acids. V lost 0 bases and J lost 7; bases outside the gene matches: 1. CDR1 is KGHSH, CDR2 LQKENI, per germline. The CDR3 region is CASSPPGLAGGEQYF. CDR3 nucleotide sequence: TGTGCCAGCTCACCACCGGGACTAGCGGGAGGTGAGCAGTACTTC.

This clonotype has only a few counts. Since it is a stray read in a library aimed at alpha chains, this beta chain has a size that is not meaningful. The chain links TRBV18 to TRBJ1-1, with D perhaps matching TRBD1 (6 bases). The ends were cut back, 1 base at V and 5 bases at J, with 17 bases in the middle. The CDR3 runs 16 residues. Germline values: CDR1 KGHSH, CDR2 LQKENI. The CDR3 loop is CASSPRTGFAWTEAFF. CDR3 DNA sequence: TGTGCCAGCTCACCACGTACAGGGTTCGCATGGACTGAAGCTTTCTTT.

By frequency in the sample, this clonotype is medium-sized. A library made for alpha chains picked up this beta chain off target, so its size means little. The gene calls are TRBV6-1 and TRBJ2-5; the D gene could be TRBD1 or TRBD2 (5 bases each). V dropped 4 bases and J dropped 7 bases, with 19 bases sitting between them. Germline CDR1 MNHNS, CDR2 SASEGT. This CDR3 has 15 amino acids. CDR3 nucleotide sequence: TGTGCCAGCAGTGTGACGGGACGCCCGGTGGGGACCCAGTACTTC. Protein: CASSVTGRPVGTQYF.

This clonotype is categorized as medium-sized. The library was designed around alpha chains, so this beta chain is a stray read whose abundance carries little weight. The V and J genes are TRBV5-5 and TRBJ1-5, with a possible D match to TRBD1 (6 bases). The CDR3 extends over 15 amino acids. CDR1 SGHKS and CDR2 YYEKEE come from the germline V gene (reference sequence). Trimming took 0 bases from V and 3 from J, leaving 10 bases between them. CDR3 amino acids: CASSLGDTDNQPQHF. In DNA form, the CDR3 reads TGTGCCAGCAGCTTGGGGGACACAGACAATCAGCCCCAGCATTTT.

This clonotype was picked up a small number of times. This beta chain is an unintended read in a library built for alpha chains; its size means little. This chain joins TRBV27 and TRBJ2-5; TRBD2 is a possible D gene (6 bases). CDR1 and CDR2 (germline): MNHEY, SMNVEV (reference sequence). This CDR3 contains 15 residues. V shed 8 bases and J shed 2 bases, with 18 bases lying between them. The CDR3 protein is CASSEWGGSQETQYF. The CDR3 DNA reads as TGTGCCAGCTCGGAATGGGGAGGCTCGCAAGAGACCCAGTACTTC.

In regard to this clonotype: In a library made to pick up alpha chains, this beta chain is a stray read with a size that means little. This chain connects TRBV18 to TRBJ1-5; TRBD1 matches at 8 bases. Germline trimming cut 8 bases from V and 2 bases from J; bases unmatched to any gene: 2. The CDR3 runs to 13 residues. Germline CDR1 KGHSH, CDR2 LQKENI. The CDR3 loop reads CASADRGNQPQHF. The CDR3 nucleotides are TGTGCCAGCGCGGACAGGGGCAATCAGCCCCAGCATTTT.

As to this clonotype: Since it is a stray read in a library aimed at alpha chains, this beta chain has a size that is not meaningful. The chain joins TRBV18 to TRBJ1-6; D not resolved. The germline V gene encodes CDR1 KGHSH and CDR2 LQKENI. This CDR3 has 13 amino acids. Trimming took off 4 bases at V and 7 bases at J, with 8 bases between the two ends. The CDR3 loop reads CASSLGPNSPLHF. For the CDR3, the DNA is TGTGCCAGCTCACTCGGGCCCAATTCACCCCTCCACTTT.

This clonotype occurred many times. The size of this beta chain means little, since it is a stray read in a library made for alpha chains. The chain joins TRBV28 to TRBJ1-5; TRBD1 matches at 8 bases. Germline V gene data show CDR1 as MDHEN and CDR2 as SYDVKM. V lost 2 bases, J lost 6 bases, and 9 bases stayed unmatched. The CDR3 has 16 residues. This CDR3 reads CASSLRTTGVSQPQHF. The CDR3 bases are TGTGCCAGCAGTTTACGCACGACAGGGGTCAGTCAGCCCCAGCATTTT. The complete variable domain, with remaining parts taken from reference TRBV28 and TRBJ1-5, reads DVKVTQSSRYLVKRTGEKVFLECVQDMDHENMFWYRQDPGLGLRLIYFSYDVKMKEKGDIPEGYSVSREKKERFSLILESASTNQTSMYLCASSLRTTGVSQPQHFGDGTRLSIL.

A note on this clonotype: This beta chain is a stray sequence in a library constructed for alpha chains; its clone size is not meaningful. This chain joins TRBV12-3 or TRBV12-4 and TRBJ2-7; D not resolved. The CDR3 totals 12 residues. V was trimmed by 5 bases and J by 3 bases, leaving 8 bases between them. The CDR3 reads CASSPLGYEQYF. The CDR3 nucleotides read TGTGCCAGCAGTCCCCTTGGCTACGAGCAGTACTTC.

As for this clonotype: This beta chain is a stray sequence in a library constructed for alpha chains; its clone size is not meaningful. J is TRBJ1-1 and V is TRBV7-3; the D gene is possibly TRBD1 (6 bases). There are 13 residues in the CDR3. The germline gives CDR1 SGHTA, CDR2 FQGTGA. V lost 5 bases, J lost 4 bases, and 11 bases lay in between. CDR3 sequence: CASSGQQGTEAFF. CDR3 sequence (DNA): TGTGCCAGCAGCGGACAACAGGGCACTGAAGCTTTCTTT.

This clonotype was seen many times. Being off target in a library aimed at alpha chains, this beta chain has a size of little meaning. This sequence joins TRBV4-1 and TRBJ2-1; weak D call: TRBD2 (6 bases). This CDR3 is built from 13 residues. V gave up 6 bases and J gave up 6 bases, with 12 bases separating them. The germline V gene has CDR1 MGHRA and CDR2 YSYEKL. CDR3 amino acids: CASSREAGNEQFF. In DNA, the CDR3 is TGCGCCAGCAGTCGTGAAGCGGGCAATGAGCAGTTCTTC.